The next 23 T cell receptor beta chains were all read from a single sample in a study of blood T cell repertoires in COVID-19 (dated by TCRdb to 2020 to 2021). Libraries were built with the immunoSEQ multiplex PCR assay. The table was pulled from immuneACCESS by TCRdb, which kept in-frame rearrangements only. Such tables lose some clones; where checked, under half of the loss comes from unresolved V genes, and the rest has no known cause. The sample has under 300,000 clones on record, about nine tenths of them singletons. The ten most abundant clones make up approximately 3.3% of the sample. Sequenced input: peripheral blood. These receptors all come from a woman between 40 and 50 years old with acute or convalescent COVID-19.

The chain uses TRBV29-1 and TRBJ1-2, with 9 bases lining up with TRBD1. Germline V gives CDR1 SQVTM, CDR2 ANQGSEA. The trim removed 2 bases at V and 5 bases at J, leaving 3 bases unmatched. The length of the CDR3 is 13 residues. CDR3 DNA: TGCAGCGTTGAAAGAGACAGGGGGTATGGCTACACCTTC. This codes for CSVERDRGYGYTF.

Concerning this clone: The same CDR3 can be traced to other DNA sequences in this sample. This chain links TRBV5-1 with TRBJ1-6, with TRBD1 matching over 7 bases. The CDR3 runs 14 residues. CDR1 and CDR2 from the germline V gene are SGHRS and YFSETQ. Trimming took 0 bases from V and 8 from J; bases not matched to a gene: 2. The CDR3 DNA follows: TGCGCCAGCAGCTTGGTAGGGGGCGATTCACCCCTCCACTTT. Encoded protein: CASSLVGGDSPLHF.

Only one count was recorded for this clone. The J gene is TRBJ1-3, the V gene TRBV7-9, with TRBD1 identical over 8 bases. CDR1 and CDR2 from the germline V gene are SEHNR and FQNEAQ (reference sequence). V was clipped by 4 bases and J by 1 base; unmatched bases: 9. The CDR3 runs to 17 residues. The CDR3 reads CASSSLLQGVSGNTIYF. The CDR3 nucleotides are TGTGCCAGCAGCTCATTACTACAGGGGGTTTCTGGAAACACCATATATTTT.

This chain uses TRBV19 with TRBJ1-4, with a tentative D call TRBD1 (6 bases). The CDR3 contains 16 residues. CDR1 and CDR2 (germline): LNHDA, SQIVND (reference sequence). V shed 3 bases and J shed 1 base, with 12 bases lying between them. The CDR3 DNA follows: TGTGCCAGTAGTATGTCAGGGGCACGAACTAATGAAAAACTGTTTTTT. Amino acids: CASSMSGARTNEKLFF.

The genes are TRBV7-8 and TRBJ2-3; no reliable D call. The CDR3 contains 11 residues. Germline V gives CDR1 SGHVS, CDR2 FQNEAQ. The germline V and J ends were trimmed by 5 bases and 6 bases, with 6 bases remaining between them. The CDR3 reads CASSLRDTQYF. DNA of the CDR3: TGTGCCAGCAGCCTCAGGGATACGCAGTATTTT.

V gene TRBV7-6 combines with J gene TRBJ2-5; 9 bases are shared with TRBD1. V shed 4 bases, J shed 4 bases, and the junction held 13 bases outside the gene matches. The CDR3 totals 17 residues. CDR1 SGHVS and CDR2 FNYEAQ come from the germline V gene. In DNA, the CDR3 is TGTGCCAGCAGCTACGTGGACAGGGGTAGAAAGGGAGAGACCCAGTACTTC. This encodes CASSYVDRGRKGETQYF.

CDR3 DNA: TGCGCCAGCAGCTTGGCCGCAGTCTCTAACACTGAAGCTTTCTTT. Its protein product is CASSLAAVSNTEAFF. This chain connects TRBV5-1 to TRBJ1-1, with D unresolved. The germline V and J ends were trimmed by 0 bases and 2 bases, with 11 bases remaining between them. This CDR3 is built from 15 residues. Germline lookup yields CDR1 SGHRS and CDR2 YFSETQ. The full variable domain, with the rest looked up from reference TRBV5-1 and TRBJ1-1, is KAGVTQTPRYLIKTRGQQVTLSCSPISGHRSVSWYQQTPGQGLQFLFEYFSETQRNKGNFPGRFSGRQFSNSRSEMNVSTLELGDSALYLCASSLAAVSNTEAFFGQGTRLTVV.

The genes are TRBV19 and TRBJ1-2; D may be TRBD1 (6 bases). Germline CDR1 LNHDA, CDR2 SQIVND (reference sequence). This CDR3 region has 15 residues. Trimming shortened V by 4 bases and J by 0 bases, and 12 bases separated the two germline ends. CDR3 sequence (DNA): TGTGCCAGTAGTACGGACAGAGAAGCTAACTATGGCTACACCTTC. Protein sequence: CASSTDREANYGYTF. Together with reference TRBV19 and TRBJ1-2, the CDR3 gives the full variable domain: DGGITQSPKYLFRKEGQNVTLSCEQNLNHDAMYWYRQDPGQGLRLIYYSQIVNDFQKGDIAEGYSVSREKKESFPLTVTSAQKNPTAFYLCASSTDREANYGYTFGSGTRLTVV.

The CDR3 DNA is TGTGCCAGCCATGGGGGGGGGTCACCCCTCCACTTT. It codes for CASHGGGSPLHF. V usage is TRBV6-5 and J usage is TRBJ1-6; D is perhaps TRBD1 (5 bases). This CDR3 comprises 12 residues. Germline assignment: CDR1 MNHEY and CDR2 SVGAGI. V lost 8 bases and J lost 10, with 12 bases in between.

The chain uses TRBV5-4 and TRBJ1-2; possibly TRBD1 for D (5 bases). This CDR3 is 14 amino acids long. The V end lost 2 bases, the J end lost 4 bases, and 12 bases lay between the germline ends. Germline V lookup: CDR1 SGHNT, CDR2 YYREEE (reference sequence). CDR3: CASSFGREIYGYTF. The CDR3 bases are TGTGCCAGCAGCTTCGGCAGGGAAATCTATGGCTACACCTTC.

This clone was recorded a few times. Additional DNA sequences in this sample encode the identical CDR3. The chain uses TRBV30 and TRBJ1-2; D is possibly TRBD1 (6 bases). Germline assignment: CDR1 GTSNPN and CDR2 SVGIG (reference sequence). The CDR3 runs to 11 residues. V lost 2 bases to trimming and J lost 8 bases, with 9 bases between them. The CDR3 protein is CAWSYRVGYTF. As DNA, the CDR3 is TGTGCCTGGAGTTACAGGGTGGGCTACACCTTC.

The CDR3 DNA reads as TGTGCCAGCAGTTTATCACCGAGCTATGGCTACACCTTC. Encoded protein: CASSLSPSYGYTF. This chain uses TRBV12-3 or TRBV12-4 with TRBJ1-2; D is ambiguous. V was pared by 2 bases and J by 4 bases, with 8 bases between. The CDR3 runs to 13 residues.

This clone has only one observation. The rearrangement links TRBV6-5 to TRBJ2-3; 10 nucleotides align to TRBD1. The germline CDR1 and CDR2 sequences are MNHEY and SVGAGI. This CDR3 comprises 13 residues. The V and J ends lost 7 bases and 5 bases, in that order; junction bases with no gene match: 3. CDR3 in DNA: TGTGCCAGCACCGGGACAGGGGAAGATACGCAGTATTTT. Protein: CASTGTGEDTQYF.

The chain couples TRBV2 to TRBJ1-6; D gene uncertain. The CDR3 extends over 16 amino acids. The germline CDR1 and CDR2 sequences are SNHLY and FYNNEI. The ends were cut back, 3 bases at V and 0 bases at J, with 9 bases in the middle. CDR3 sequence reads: CASSDWASSYNSPLHF. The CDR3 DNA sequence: TGTGCCAGCAGTGACTGGGCGAGCTCCTATAATTCACCCCTCCACTTT.

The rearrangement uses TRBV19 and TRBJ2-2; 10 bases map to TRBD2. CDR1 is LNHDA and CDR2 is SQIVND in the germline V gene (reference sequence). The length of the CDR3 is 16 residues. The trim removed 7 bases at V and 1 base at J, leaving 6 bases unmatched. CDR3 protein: CASMVAGGRNTGELFF. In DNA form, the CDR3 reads TGTGCCAGTATGGTAGCGGGGGGCCGGAACACCGGGGAGCTGTTTTTT.

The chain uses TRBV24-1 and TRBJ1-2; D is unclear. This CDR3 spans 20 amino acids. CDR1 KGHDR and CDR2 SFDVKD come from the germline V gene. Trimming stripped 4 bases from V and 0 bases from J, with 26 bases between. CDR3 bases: TGTGCCACCAGTGACCCCGGCGGGAATTGGCCCGTCCGAGCTAACTATGGCTACACCTTC. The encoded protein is CATSDPGGNWPVRANYGYTF.

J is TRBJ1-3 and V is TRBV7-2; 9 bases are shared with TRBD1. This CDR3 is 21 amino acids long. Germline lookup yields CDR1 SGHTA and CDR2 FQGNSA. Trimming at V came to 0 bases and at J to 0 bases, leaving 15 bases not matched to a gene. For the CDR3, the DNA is TGTGCCAGCAGCTTAGCCACGGTCCCGGGACAGGGAATGAGCTCTGGAAACACCATATATTTT. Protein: CASSLATVPGQGMSSGNTIYF.

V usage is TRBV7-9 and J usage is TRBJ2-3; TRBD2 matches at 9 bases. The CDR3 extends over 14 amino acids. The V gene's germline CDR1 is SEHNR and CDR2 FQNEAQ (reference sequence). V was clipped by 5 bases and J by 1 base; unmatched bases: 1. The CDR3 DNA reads TGTGCCAGCAGCCGGACTAGCGGCACAGATACGCAGTATTTT. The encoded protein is CASSRTSGTDTQYF.

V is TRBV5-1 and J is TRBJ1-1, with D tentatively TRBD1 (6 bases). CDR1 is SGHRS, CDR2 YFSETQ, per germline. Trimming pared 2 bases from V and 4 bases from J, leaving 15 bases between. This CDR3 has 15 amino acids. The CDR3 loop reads CASSFSDSLGTEAFF. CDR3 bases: TGCGCCAGCAGCTTTTCGGACAGTTTAGGCACTGAAGCTTTCTTT.

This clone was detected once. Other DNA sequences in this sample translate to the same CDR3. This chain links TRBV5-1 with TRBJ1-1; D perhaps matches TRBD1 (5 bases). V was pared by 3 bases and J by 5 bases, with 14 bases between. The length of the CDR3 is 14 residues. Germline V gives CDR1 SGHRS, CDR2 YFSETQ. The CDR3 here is CASSSGTGGTEAFF. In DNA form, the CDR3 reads TGCGCCAGCAGCTCCGGGACGGGAGGGACTGAAGCTTTCTTT.

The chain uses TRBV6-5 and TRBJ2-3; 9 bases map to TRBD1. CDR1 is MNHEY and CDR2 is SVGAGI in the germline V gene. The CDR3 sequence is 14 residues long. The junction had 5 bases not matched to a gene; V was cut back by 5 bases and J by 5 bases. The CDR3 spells CASSRGQGKDTQYF. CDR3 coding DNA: TGTGCCAGCAGTCGGGGACAGGGAAAAGATACGCAGTATTTT.

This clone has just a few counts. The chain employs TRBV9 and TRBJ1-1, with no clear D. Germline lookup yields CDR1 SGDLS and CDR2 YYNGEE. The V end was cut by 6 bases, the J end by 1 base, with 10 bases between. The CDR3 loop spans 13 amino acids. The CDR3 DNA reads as TGTGCCAGCACCGGAGGCACGAACACTGAAGCTTTCTTT. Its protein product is CASTGGTNTEAFF.

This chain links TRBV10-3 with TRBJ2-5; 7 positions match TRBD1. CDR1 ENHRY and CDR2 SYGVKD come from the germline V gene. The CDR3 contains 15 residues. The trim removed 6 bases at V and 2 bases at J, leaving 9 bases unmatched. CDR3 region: CAISDQDRLQETQYF. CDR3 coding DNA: TGTGCCATCAGCGACCAGGACAGGCTGCAAGAGACCCAGTACTTC.